This T cell receptor beta chain originates from a study of identical twins. Overall study results and limits: Instead of following the same donors, the conclusions were based on cross-sectional statistical analysis. Models underpredicted monozygotic twin sharing of out-of-frame TCR alpha.

In this sample, this clonotype turned up many times. Its specificity is unknown. Germline and junction disagree at one end, which may indicate a read error. After template switching added a universal primer site, the resulting cDNA carried unique molecular identifiers. MiXCR, run by TCRdb on the 5' RACE reads, gives a single entry per CDR3 protein. Seen here are 310,000 or so distinct CDR3 sequences, about 8.1% observed once, and the top ten hold approximately 2%. The V gene's germline CDR1 is SNHLY and CDR2 FYNNEI. The CDR3 is made up of 14 amino acids. The same specimen was also included in a second study, on yellow fever vaccine responses in identical twins. According to that study: Twins' vaccine T cell response reportedly seemed partly convergent, partly personalized.

J is TRBJ2-1 and V is TRBV2; either TRBD1 or TRBD2 may supply D (5 bases each). The receptor comes from a woman between 18 and 29 years old in good health. Sequenced material: memory (CD45RO+) T cells sorted from blood. As DNA, the CDR3 is TGTGCCAGCGGTGATGAACGGGGCGCATCTGAGCAGTTCTTC. Its protein is CASGDERGASEQFF.